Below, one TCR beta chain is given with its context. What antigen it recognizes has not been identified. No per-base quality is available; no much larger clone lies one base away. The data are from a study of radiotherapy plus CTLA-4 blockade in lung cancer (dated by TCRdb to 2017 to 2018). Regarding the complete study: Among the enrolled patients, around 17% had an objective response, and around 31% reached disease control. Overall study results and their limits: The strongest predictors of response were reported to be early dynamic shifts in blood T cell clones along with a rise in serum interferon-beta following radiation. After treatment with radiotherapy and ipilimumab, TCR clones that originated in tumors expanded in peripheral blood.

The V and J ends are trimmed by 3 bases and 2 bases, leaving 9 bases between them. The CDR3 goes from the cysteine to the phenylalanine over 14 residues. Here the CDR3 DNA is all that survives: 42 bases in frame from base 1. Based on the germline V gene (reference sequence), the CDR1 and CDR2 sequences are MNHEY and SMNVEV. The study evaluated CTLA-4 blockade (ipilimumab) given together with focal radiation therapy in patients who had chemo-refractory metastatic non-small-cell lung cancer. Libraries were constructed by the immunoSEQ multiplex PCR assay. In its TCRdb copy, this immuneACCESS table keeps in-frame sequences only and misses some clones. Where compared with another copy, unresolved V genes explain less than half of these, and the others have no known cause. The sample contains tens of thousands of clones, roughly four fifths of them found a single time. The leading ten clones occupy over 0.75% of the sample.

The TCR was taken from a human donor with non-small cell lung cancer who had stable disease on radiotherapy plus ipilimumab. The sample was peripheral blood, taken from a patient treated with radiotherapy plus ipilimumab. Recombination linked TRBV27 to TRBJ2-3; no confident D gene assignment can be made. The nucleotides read TGTGCCAGCAGTTTCTCGGCGGCCACAGATACGCAGTATTTT. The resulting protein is CASSFSAATDTQYF.